These 22 T cell receptor beta chains were all obtained from the same sample, sequenced in a study of T cells in tuberculosis. Profiling relied on immunoSEQ multiplex PCR, and the TCRdb table lists in-frame clones only, not all of them. The profile shows 40,000 to 45,000 clones, about 96% of them singletons. Sequenced sample: PBMCs. The source of these receptors is a donor aged 10 to 29 with latent tuberculosis or without tuberculosis infection.

J is TRBJ1-5 and V is TRBV15; unclear D gene. The CDR3 has 12 amino acids. Germline assignment: CDR1 LNHNV and CDR2 YYDKDF (reference sequence). The V end lost 0 bases, the J end lost 7 bases, and 4 bases lay between the germline ends. The CDR3 spells CATSRDQQPQHF. In DNA, the CDR3 is TGTGCCACCAGCAGAGATCAACAGCCCCAGCATTTT.

The chain uses TRBV5-1 and TRBJ1-1, with TRBD1 matching 7 bases. The CDR3 is 15 amino acids. V lost 4 bases and J lost 1; bases outside the gene matches: 7. CDR1 SGHRS and CDR2 YFSETQ come from the germline V gene. This CDR3 reads CASSPMTGSNTEAFF. The CDR3 DNA is TGCGCCAGCAGCCCTATGACAGGGTCGAACACTGAAGCTTTCTTT.

The gene calls are TRBV6-5 and TRBJ2-7; maybe TRBD1 (6 bases). Deletions cut 2 bases from V and 4 bases from J, with 15 bases between. This CDR3 is 15 amino acids long. From germline, CDR1 is MNHEY and CDR2 SVGAGI. CDR3 sequence (DNA): TGTGCCAGCAGTTACCCCGGAAGGGGGATATACGAGCAGTACTTC. This encodes CASSYPGRGIYEQYF.

This sequence joins TRBV4-1 and TRBJ1-5, with D maybe TRBD1 (6 bases). This CDR3 is 14 amino acids long. The germline V and J ends were trimmed by 4 bases and 4 bases, with 11 bases remaining between them. Germline-derived CDR1 and CDR2 are MGHRA and YSYEKL. CDR3 sequence reads: CASSLLGGNQPQHF. The CDR3 region has the DNA TGCGCCAGCAGCCTCTTAGGGGGTAATCAGCCCCAGCATTTT.

This sequence joins TRBV2 and TRBJ1-1; 8 bases are shared with TRBD1. This CDR3 has 13 residues. V lost 5 bases and J lost 3; bases outside the gene matches: 2. Germline CDR1 is SNHLY and CDR2 is FYNNEI. Here the CDR3 DNA reads TGTGCCAGCAGTCCGGACAGGGACACTGAAGCTTTCTTT. Residues: CASSPDRDTEAFF.

The chain is built from TRBV7-7 and TRBJ2-1; 8 bases are shared with TRBD1. CDR1 and CDR2 (germline): SSHAT, FNYEAQ (reference sequence). This CDR3 is 14 amino acids long. With 5 bases clipped from V and 7 bases from J, the junction kept 7 bases outside the gene matches. The CDR3 region has the DNA TGTGCCAGCAGCCTCCAGGGGGCTGGGAATGAGCAGTTCTTC. It codes for CASSLQGAGNEQFF.

V and J are TRBV30 and TRBJ1-2; 12 nucleotides agree with TRBD1. The V gene end was trimmed by 4 bases and the J gene end by 4 bases; junction bases not matched to a gene: 10. CDR1 and CDR2 (germline): GTSNPN, SVGIG (reference sequence). The CDR3 loop spans 16 amino acids. CDR3 amino acids: CAWTVPGTGGAYGYTF. CDR3 nucleotides: TGTGCCTGGACCGTTCCCGGGACAGGGGGCGCCTATGGCTACACCTTC.

The chain joins TRBV19 to TRBJ2-3; D perhaps matches TRBD1 (6 bases). Trimming cost V 5 bases and J 2 bases, with 23 bases left between them. Germline V CDR1 and CDR2: LNHDA, SQIVND (reference sequence). CDR3 length equals 18 residues. The CDR3 nucleotides read TGTGCCAGTAGTCCGACCCACGGGACACGCACCATCACAGATACGCAGTATTTT. Translating it yields CASSPTHGTRTITDTQYF.

The chain uses TRBV25-1 and TRBJ1-1, with 7 positions matching TRBD1. The CDR3 is 16 residues long. The germline CDR1 and CDR2 sequences are MGHDK and SYGVNS. With 3 bases clipped from V and 7 bases from J, the junction kept 14 bases outside the gene matches. The CDR3 loop reads CASSDSPRQGGGEAFF. The DNA of the CDR3 is TGTGCCAGCAGTGATTCGCCAAGACAGGGAGGCGGTGAAGCTTTCTTT.

The chain combines TRBV6-5 with TRBJ1-1, with D possibly TRBD1 on 6 matching bases. Germline V lookup: CDR1 MNHEY, CDR2 SVGAGI. V lost 4 bases and J 5 bases, leaving 17 bases between the germline ends. This CDR3 is built from 15 residues. Here the CDR3 reads CASSFGGAIRTEAFF. In DNA form, the CDR3 reads TGTGCCAGCAGTTTTGGGGGGGCGATAAGGACTGAAGCTTTCTTT.

This clone was seen only once. The V call is TRBV5-1, the J call TRBJ2-2, with 7 bases that match TRBD2. CDR1 is SGHRS, CDR2 YFSETQ, per germline. The length of the CDR3 is 15 residues. V lost 4 bases, J lost 7 bases, and 10 bases stayed unmatched. The CDR3, as DNA: TGCGCCAGCAGCCTTCAAGCGGGGTCGGTCGGGGAGCTGTTTTTT. Translation: CASSLQAGSVGELFF.

This chain links TRBV27 with TRBJ2-7, with TRBD1 matching 7 bases. J gave up 3 bases and V 6 bases, and 8 bases lay outside the gene matches. The CDR3 is made up of 14 amino acids. Germline assignment: CDR1 MNHEY and CDR2 SMNVEV (reference sequence). The CDR3 spells CASRGGTENYEQYF. CDR3 bases: TGTGCCAGCAGAGGTGGGACAGAAAACTACGAGCAGTACTTC.

This clone was seen a single time. J is TRBJ1-5 and V is TRBV4-2; D may be TRBD1 (6 bases). The CDR3 length is 15 residues. Germline V gene data show CDR1 as LGHNA and CDR2 as YNFKEQ. Trimming shortened V by 0 bases and J by 9 bases, and 15 bases separated the two germline ends. The DNA of the CDR3 is TGTGCCAGCAGCCAAGAAGCGGTTCAGGGGCGGCCCCAGCATTTT. The encoded protein is CASSQEAVQGRPQHF.

This rearrangement joins TRBV18 to TRBJ2-7, with TRBD1 identical over 8 bases. J gave up 7 bases and V 6 bases, and 8 bases lay outside the gene matches. CDR3 length equals 13 residues. The germline CDR1 and CDR2 sequences are KGHSH and LQKENI. CDR3: CASSDDRGREQYF. The CDR3 nucleotides are TGTGCCAGCTCGGACGACAGGGGAAGGGAGCAGTACTTC.

V is TRBV7-3 and J is TRBJ2-3; no clear D gene. The CDR3 extends over 16 amino acids. The germline V and J ends were trimmed by 2 bases and 5 bases, with 17 bases remaining between them. Germline V gene sequence: CDR1 SGHTA, CDR2 FQGTGA. The chain's CDR3 is CASSLSPGLIRDTQYF. The CDR3 coding sequence is TGTGCCAGCAGCTTATCCCCCGGGTTGATTCGAGATACGCAGTATTTT.

The J gene is TRBJ2-3, the V gene TRBV5-4; 9 nucleotides line up with TRBD2. This CDR3 spans 15 amino acids. The V and J ends lost 7 bases and 4 bases, in that order; junction bases with no gene match: 10. Germline CDR1 and CDR2: SGHNT and YYREEE (reference sequence). Here the CDR3 reads CASRGMAGGPDTQYF. DNA of the CDR3: TGTGCCAGCCGGGGCATGGCGGGGGGGCCAGATACGCAGTATTTT.

V is TRBV5-6 and J is TRBJ2-4; 7 bases align to TRBD1. CDR3 length: 16 residues. The junction had 14 bases not matched to a gene; V was cut back by 3 bases and J by 8 bases. CDR1 and CDR2 from the germline V gene are SGHDT and YYEEEE. The CDR3 is CASSSLKTGVVDIQYF. CDR3 DNA: TGTGCCAGCAGCTCCTTGAAAACAGGGGTAGTAGACATTCAGTACTTC. The whole variable domain, remainder taken from reference TRBV5-6 and TRBJ2-4, is DAGVTQSPTHLIKTRGQQVTLRCSPKSGHDTVSWYQQALGQGPQFIFQYYEEEERQRGNFPDRFSGHQFPNYSSELNVNALLLGDSALYLCASSSLKTGVVDIQYFGAGTRLSVL.

The V and J genes are TRBV18 and TRBJ1-2, with 7 bases matching TRBD1. The trim removed 3 bases at V and 4 bases at J, leaving 2 bases unmatched. Germline CDR1 and CDR2: KGHSH and LQKENI. The CDR3 contains 13 residues. In DNA, the CDR3 is TGTGCCAGCTCACCTGACAGGGCCTATGGCTACACCTTC. This encodes CASSPDRAYGYTF.

This chain's CDR3 is CASSLVAGPYGYTF. CDR3 nucleotide sequence: TGTGCCAGCAGTTTGGTAGCCGGTCCCTATGGCTACACCTTC. This sequence joins TRBV27 and TRBJ1-2; D is undetermined. V lost 3 bases, J lost 4 bases, and 12 bases lay in between. The CDR3 is 14 residues long. Per germline, CDR1 MNHEY and CDR2 SMNVEV (reference sequence).

A single count supports this clone. The V and J genes are TRBV11-3 and TRBJ1-5; tentative D call: TRBD1 (6 bases). Germline V gene data show CDR1 as SGHNT and CDR2 as YENEEA. This CDR3 is built from 16 residues. Trimming pared 5 bases from V and 2 bases from J, leaving 16 bases between. The CDR3 sequence is CASSPGRGIGNQPQHF. The CDR3 coding sequence is TGTGCCAGCAGCCCCGGAAGGGGGATAGGCAATCAGCCCCAGCATTTT. Full variable domain (outside the CDR3, taken from reference TRBV11-3 and TRBJ1-5): EAGVVQSPRYKIIEKKQPVAFWCNPISGHNTLYWYLQNLGQGPELLIRYENEEAVDDSQLPKDRFSAERLKGVDSTLKIQPAELGDSAVYLCASSPGRGIGNQPQHFGDGTRLSIL.

This chain joins TRBV2 and TRBJ2-2, with D perhaps matching TRBD2 (5 bases). The CDR3 has 15 residues. CDR1 and CDR2 (germline): SNHLY, FYNNEI. Between the trimmed V and J ends, which lost 4 bases and 1 base, there was a span of 10 bases. The CDR3 protein is CASSGVAGNTGELFF. CDR3 bases: TGTGCCAGCAGTGGGGTGGCGGGGAACACCGGGGAGCTGTTTTTT.

V and J are TRBV27 and TRBJ2-7; TRBD2 matches at 7 bases. Trimming at V came to 4 bases and at J to 7 bases, leaving 10 bases not matched to a gene. Germline-derived CDR1 and CDR2 are MNHEY and SMNVEV (reference sequence). The CDR3 loop spans 14 amino acids. The CDR3 loop is CASSSGAGTGEQYF. In DNA, the CDR3 is TGTGCCAGCAGTTCGGGAGCGGGGACGGGGGAGCAGTACTTC.